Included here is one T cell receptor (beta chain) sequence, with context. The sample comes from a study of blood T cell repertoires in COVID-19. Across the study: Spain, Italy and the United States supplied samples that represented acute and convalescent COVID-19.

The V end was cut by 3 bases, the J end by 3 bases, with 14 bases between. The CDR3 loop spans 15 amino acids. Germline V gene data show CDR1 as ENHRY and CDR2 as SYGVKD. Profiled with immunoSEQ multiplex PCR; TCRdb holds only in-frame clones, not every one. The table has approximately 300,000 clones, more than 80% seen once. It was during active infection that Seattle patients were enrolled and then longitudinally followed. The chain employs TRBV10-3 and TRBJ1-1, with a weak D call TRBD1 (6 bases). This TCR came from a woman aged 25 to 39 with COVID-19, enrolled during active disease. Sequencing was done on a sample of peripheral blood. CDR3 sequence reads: CAISDPTGSDTEAFF. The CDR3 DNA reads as TGTGCCATCAGTGACCCTACAGGGTCGGACACTGAAGCTTTCTTT.